The present T cell receptor beta chain was sequenced within a study of T cells in tuberculosis. Study information: T cells were selected with CD1B tetramers loaded with glucose monomycolate.

TCRdb's table, derived via immunoSEQ multiplex PCR, lists solely in-frame clones and lacks some. The repertoire holds more than 30,000 clones, with 94% as singletons. Study results and limitations: Smaller alpha distances in active tuberculosis partly reflected shorter CDR3-alpha lengths.

Germline V gives CDR1 SEHNR, CDR2 FQNEAQ (reference sequence). The CDR3 runs 14 residues. V trimming: 5 bases; J trimming: 4 bases; junction bases outside the gene matches: 3. At study entry, adolescents had tuberculin skin tests and IGRA screening. As to this clone: What it recognizes is unknown.

The specimen sequenced was PBMCs. The rearrangement uses TRBV7-9 and TRBJ1-3; 9 bases align to TRBD1. This clonotype originated in a donor aged 5 to 30 with latent tuberculosis or without tuberculosis infection. Some clones in this sample may be carry-over from other donors' samples. CDR3 residues: CASSQGQGGNTIYF. CDR3 DNA: TGTGCCAGCAGCCAGGGACAGGGAGGAAACACCATATATTTT.